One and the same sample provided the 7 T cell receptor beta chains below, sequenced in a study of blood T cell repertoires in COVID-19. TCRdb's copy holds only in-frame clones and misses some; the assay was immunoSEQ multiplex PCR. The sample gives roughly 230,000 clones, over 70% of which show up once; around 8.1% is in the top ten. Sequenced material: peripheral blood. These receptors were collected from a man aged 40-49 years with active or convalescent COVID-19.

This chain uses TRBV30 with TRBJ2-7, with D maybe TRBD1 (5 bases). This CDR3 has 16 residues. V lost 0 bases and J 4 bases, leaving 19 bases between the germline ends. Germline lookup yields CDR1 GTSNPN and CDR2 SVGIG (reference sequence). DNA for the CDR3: TGTGCCTGGAGTGTGAAGGGCAGGGCATGGAGATACGAGCAGTACTTC. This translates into CAWSVKGRAWRYEQYF.

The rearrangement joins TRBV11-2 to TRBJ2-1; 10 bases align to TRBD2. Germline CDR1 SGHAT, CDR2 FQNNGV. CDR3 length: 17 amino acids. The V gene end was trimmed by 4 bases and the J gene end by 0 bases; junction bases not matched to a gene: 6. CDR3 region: CASSSSGRENSYNEQFF. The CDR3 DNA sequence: TGTGCCAGCAGCTCCAGCGGGAGGGAGAACTCCTACAATGAGCAGTTCTTC. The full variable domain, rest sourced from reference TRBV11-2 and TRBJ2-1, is EAGVAQSPRYKIIEKRQSVAFWCNPISGHATLYWYQQILGQGPKLLIQFQNNGVVDDSQLPKDRFSAERLKGVDSTLKIQPAKLEDSAVYLCASSSSGRENSYNEQFFGPGTRLTVL.

DNA for the CDR3: TGTGCCAGCAGCCCCGACCCCGACACGGACAATGAGCAGTTCTTC. This encodes CASSPDPDTDNEQFF. The gene calls are TRBV5-4 and TRBJ2-1; D unclear. CDR1 is SGHNT and CDR2 is YYREEE in the germline V gene (reference sequence). The CDR3 is 15 residues long. V dropped 4 bases and J dropped 5 bases, with 16 bases sitting between them.

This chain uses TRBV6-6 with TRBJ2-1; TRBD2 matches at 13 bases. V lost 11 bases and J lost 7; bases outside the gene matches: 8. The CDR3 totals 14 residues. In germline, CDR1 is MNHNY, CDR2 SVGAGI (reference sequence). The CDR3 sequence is CASQLAGGPNEQFF. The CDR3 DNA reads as TGTGCCTCACAACTAGCGGGGGGGCCTAATGAGCAGTTCTTC.

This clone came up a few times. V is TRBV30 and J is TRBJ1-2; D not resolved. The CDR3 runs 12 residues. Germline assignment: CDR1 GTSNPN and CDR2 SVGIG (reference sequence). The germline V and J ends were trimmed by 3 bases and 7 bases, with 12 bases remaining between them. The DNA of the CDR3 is TGTGCCTGGAGCGCTGTTGAGATTGGCTACACCTTC. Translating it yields CAWSAVEIGYTF. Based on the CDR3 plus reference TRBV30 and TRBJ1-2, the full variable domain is SQTIHQWPATLVQPVGSPLSLECTVEGTSNPNLYWYRQAAGRGLQLLFYSVGIGQISSEVPQNLSASRPQDRQFILSSKKLLLSDSGFYLCAWSAVEIGYTFGSGTRLTVV.

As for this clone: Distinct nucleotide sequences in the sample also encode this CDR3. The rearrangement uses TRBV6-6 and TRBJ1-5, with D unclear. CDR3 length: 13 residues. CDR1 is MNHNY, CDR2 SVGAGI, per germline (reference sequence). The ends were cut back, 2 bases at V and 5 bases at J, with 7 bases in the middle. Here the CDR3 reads CASSYRRDQPQHF. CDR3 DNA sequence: TGTGCCAGCAGTTACCGCCGGGATCAGCCCCAGCATTTT.

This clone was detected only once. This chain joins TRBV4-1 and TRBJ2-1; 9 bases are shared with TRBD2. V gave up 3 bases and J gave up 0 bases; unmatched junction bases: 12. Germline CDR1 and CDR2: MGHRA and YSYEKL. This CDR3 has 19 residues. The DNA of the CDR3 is TGCGCCAGCAGCCATCCCTTGGGGACTAGCAAGAGCTCCTACAATGAGCAGTTCTTC. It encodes CASSHPLGTSKSSYNEQFF.